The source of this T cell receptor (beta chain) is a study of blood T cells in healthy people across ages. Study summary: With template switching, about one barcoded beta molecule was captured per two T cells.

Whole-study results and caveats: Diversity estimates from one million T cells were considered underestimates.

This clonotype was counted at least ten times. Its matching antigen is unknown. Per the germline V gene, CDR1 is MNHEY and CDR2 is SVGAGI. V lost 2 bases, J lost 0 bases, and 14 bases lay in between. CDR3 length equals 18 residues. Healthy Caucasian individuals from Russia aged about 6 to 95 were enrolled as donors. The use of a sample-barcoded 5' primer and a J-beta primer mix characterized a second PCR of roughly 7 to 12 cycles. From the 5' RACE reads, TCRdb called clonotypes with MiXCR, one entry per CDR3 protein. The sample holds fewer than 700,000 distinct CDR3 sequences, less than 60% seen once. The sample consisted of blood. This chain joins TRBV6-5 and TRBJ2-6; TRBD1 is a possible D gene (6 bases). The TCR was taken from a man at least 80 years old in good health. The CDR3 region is CASSYPQDRASGANVLTF. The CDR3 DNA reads TGTGCCAGCAGTTACCCCCAGGACAGAGCCTCTGGGGCCAACGTCCTGACTTTC.